The 7 T cell receptor beta chains in this list originate from one sample, sequenced in a study of blood T cell repertoires in COVID-19. Here immunoSEQ multiplex PCR was the method, and the copy in TCRdb shows in-frame clones only, minus some. The sample consists of about 92,000 clones, roughly 72% of them appearing once. The specimen was peripheral blood. Every receptor here comes from a woman in her fifties or sixties in a cohort sampled during active or convalescent COVID-19.

The chain uses TRBV19 and TRBJ1-5; D is uncertain. V was cut by 5 bases and J by 1 base, with 12 bases left in between. Germline CDR1 is LNHDA and CDR2 is SQIVND (reference sequence). The length of the CDR3 is 15 residues. The CDR3 is CASSGPHTSNQPQHF. The DNA for the CDR3 is TGTGCCAGTAGTGGCCCCCATACCAGCAATCAGCCCCAGCATTTT. Looking up the rest from reference TRBV19 and TRBJ1-5 gives the full variable domain: DGGITQSPKYLFRKEGQNVTLSCEQNLNHDAMYWYRQDPGQGLRLIYYSQIVNDFQKGDIAEGYSVSREKKESFPLTVTSAQKNPTAFYLCASSGPHTSNQPQHFGDGTRLSIL.

V gene TRBV9 combines with J gene TRBJ2-2; D perhaps matches TRBD2 (5 bases). Germline V gene sequence: CDR1 SGDLS, CDR2 YYNGEE. V gave up 4 bases and J gave up 6 bases, with 16 bases separating them. The CDR3 consists of 15 residues. This chain's CDR3 is CASSLKPSGAGELFF. CDR3 sequence (DNA): TGTGCCAGCAGCCTCAAGCCGTCCGGGGCCGGGGAGCTGTTTTTT. The variable domain in full, with the rest retrieved from reference TRBV9 and TRBJ2-2, is DSGVTQTPKHLITATGQRVTLRCSPRSGDLSVYWYQQSLDQGLQFLIQYYNGEERAKGNILERFSAQQFPDLHSELNLSSLELGDSALYFCASSLKPSGAGELFFGEGSRLTVL.

The chain is built from TRBV5-6 and TRBJ1-2; no reliable D call. The germline gives CDR1 SGHDT, CDR2 YYEEEE. Deletions cut 5 bases from V and 4 bases from J, with 9 bases between. This CDR3 has 12 residues. CDR3: CASRKSTYGYTF. Here the CDR3 DNA reads TGTGCCAGCAGAAAGAGCACCTATGGCTACACCTTC. Using reference TRBV5-6 and TRBJ1-2 for the parts outside the CDR3, the full variable domain is DAGVTQSPTHLIKTRGQQVTLRCSPKSGHDTVSWYQQALGQGPQFIFQYYEEEERQRGNFPDRFSGHQFPNYSSELNVNALLLGDSALYLCASRKSTYGYTFGSGTRLTVV.

The sample holds a few counts of this clone. The chain uses TRBV29-1 and TRBJ2-7, with D possibly matching TRBD2 (6 bases). Germline V gene data show CDR1 as SQVTM and CDR2 as ANQGSEA. This CDR3 comprises 13 residues. Trimming took 4 bases from V and 2 from J, leaving 12 bases between them. CDR3: CSVGGGAPYEQYF. The CDR3 DNA follows: TGCAGCGTTGGAGGCGGGGCACCCTACGAGCAGTACTTC.

This chain uses TRBV7-2 with TRBJ2-7, with TRBD2 identical over 10 bases. V shed 5 bases and J 2 bases; nucleotides not matched to a gene: 6. The CDR3 consists of 15 residues. Germline-derived CDR1 and CDR2 are SGHTA and FQGNSA. In nucleotides, the CDR3 is TGTGCCAGCAGCGAAAGCGGGGGGGTCCCCTACGAGCAGTACTTC. Amino acid sequence: CASSESGGVPYEQYF.

The sample holds a few counts of this clone. This chain links TRBV7-9 with TRBJ1-1; 7 bases match TRBD1. The germline V gene has CDR1 SEHNR and CDR2 FQNEAQ (reference sequence). This CDR3 has 15 amino acids. Trimming at V came to 4 bases and at J to 1 base, leaving 6 bases not matched to a gene. CDR3 residues: CASSSWTGRNTEAFF. CDR3 coding DNA: TGTGCCAGCAGCTCATGGACAGGCCGGAACACTGAAGCTTTCTTT.

The V gene is TRBV5-1, the J gene TRBJ1-2; 7 positions match TRBD1. This CDR3 contains 17 residues. Germline CDR1 reads SGHRS; CDR2 reads YFSETQ. J was trimmed by 3 bases and V by 4 bases; bases with no gene match: 15. DNA of the CDR3: TGCGCCAGCAGCCCCCAATCGGACAGGTCCGTATACTATGGCTACACCTTC. Its translation: CASSPQSDRSVYYGYTF.